This record looks at one T cell receptor beta chain sequence and its context. The specificity of this receptor is unknown. It has no much larger one-base neighbor in the sample; base qualities were not kept. TCRdb names Illumina HiSeq 1500 as the instrument used. Starting from the raw public reads, TCRdb applied fastp trimming at Q25, assembled clones with MiXCR and retained in-frame beta chains. One record per CDR3 amino acid sequence lists the most common genes and DNA. The sample includes approximately 990,000 distinct CDR3 sequences, with about a third observed a single time. The biggest ten clones account for 13% of the sample. This specimen's treatment or condition label, per the study, means: in vitro stimulation with specific CMV peptide epitopes to enrich CMV-specific T cells. From cysteine to valine, the CDR3 is 13 amino acids long. Of all the DNA, just the CDR3 is kept, 39 bases in frame from base 1. The CDR1 and CDR2 encoded by the germline V gene are MNHEY and SVGEGT. Trimming accounts for 7 bases at V and 5 bases at J, while the number of junction bases matched to no gene is 6.

The sample originates from a study of T cell repertoires in cytomegalovirus infection (dated by TCRdb to the late 2010s). With respect to the entire study: Peptide stimulations targeted recently identified HLA-C-restricted CMV epitopes, whose presentation resists viral immunomodulation, together with well-studied HLA-B-restricted epitopes. Because public TCR beta signatures pointed to carriage of CMV infection together with the matching HLA type, the HLA type of each donor mattered for the analysis.

Results the study describes overall, beyond this receptor: In both this cohort and an independent roughly 350-donor cohort, the cumulative frequency of public TCR beta family members distinguished carriers of CMV infection plus the relevant HLA type. The ex vivo response was dominated by HLA-C-restricted CMV-specific TCR beta clonotypes, which also provided the single most frequent clonotype in two of eight donors.

The sequence was collected from a human donor in good health (CMV status not recorded). Some clones in this sample may be carry-over from other donors' samples. Sequencing used cultured CD8+ T cells from PBMCs, obtained from culture after CMV antigen stimulation. The rearrangement combines TRBV6-2 or TRBV6-3 with TRBJ2-7, with 9 bases in between that match TRBD2. The CDR3 here reads CASKGLASDEQYV. The DNA reads as follows: TGTGCCAGCAAGGGACTAGCTTCCGACGAGCAGTACGTC.